This T cell receptor beta chain is drawn from a study of blood T cell repertoires in COVID-19. This CDR3 is 17 amino acids long. V shed 0 bases and J shed 0 bases, with 15 bases lying between them. Only in-frame clones appear in the TCRdb table, and some are missing; sequencing was by immunoSEQ multiplex PCR. The sample holds approximately 75,000 clones, around 74% seen once. This clone was observed a few times. The chain couples TRBV23-1 to TRBJ2-7; tentative D call: TRBD1 (5 bases). TRBV23-1 is reported as an ORF; its role is uncertain. The TCR was taken from a human donor with acute or convalescent COVID-19. The donor label of this sample is uncertain. Sequencing was performed on peripheral blood. CDR3 bases: TGCGCCAGCAGTCAATCTTGGCAGGGCAGGAGCTCCTACGAGCAGTACTTC. Its protein is CASSQSWQGRSSYEQYF.